These T cell receptor beta chains were read from a single sample in a study of cytomegalovirus exposure and HLA in healthy donors. This table comes from immunoSEQ multiplex PCR, and its TCRdb copy is limited to in-frame clones, with some not included. This sample has around 210,000 clones; around 78% occur once, and the top ten carry approximately 0.47%. Sample: PBMCs. The receptors were sampled from a boy between 10 and 17 years old in good health and CMV-seronegative. Both conserved end residues are part of each CDR3. A D gene is named only where the DNA matches it firmly. Where a row states a size, it is once, few, many or the class of an expanded clone; other rows omit it.

J,D,V,size,DNA,CDR3
TRBJ2-2,TRBD2,TRBV12-5,NA,TGTGCTAGTGGTGTTATTAGCGGGGGGCCTCAGGGCGGGGAGCTGTTTTTT,CASGVISGGPQGGELFF
TRBJ1-5,NA,TRBV19,NA,TGTGCCAGTAGTATAATCATACAGAGCAATCAGCCCCAGCATTTT,CASSIIIQSNQPQHF
TRBJ2-2,NA,TRBV2,NA,TGTGCCAGCAGTAACAGGGCCACCGGGGAGCTGTTTTTT,CASSNRATGELFF
TRBJ1-1,TRBD1,TRBV29-1,NA,TGCAGCGCTCCTGGACAGGGGAACACTGAAGCTTTCTTT,CSAPGQGNTEAFF
TRBJ1-1,NA,TRBV5-5,NA,TGTGCCAGCAGCTTGGAGGGGCTGTCCCCTGAAGCTTTCTTT,CASSLEGLSPEAFF
TRBJ1-1,NA,TRBV5-4,NA,TGTGCCAGCAGCCAAACCACAGGGTTGGGAAAAGCTTTCTTT,CASSQTTGLGKAFF
TRBJ2-3,NA,TRBV7-9,few,TGTGCCAGCAGCTTGTCGGTGGATACGCAGTATTTT,CASSLSVDTQYF
TRBJ2-2,NA,TRBV7-9,NA,TGTGCCAGCAGCTTTCCATCGGGACTCGGGACCGGGGAGCTGTTTTTT,CASSFPSGLGTGELFF
TRBJ2-7,TRBD1,TRBV18,NA,TGTGCCAGCTCACCCGGGACAGGGGCTTCGGGAGAGCAGTACTTC,CASSPGTGASGEQYF
TRBJ1-1,TRBD1,TRBV2,NA,TGTGCCAGCAGTAGAAACCGGGACAGGGTTTCGAACACTGAAGCTTTCTTT,CASSRNRDRVSNTEAFF
TRBJ2-1,NA,TRBV6-1,NA,TGTGCCAGCACAATTCGGGAAGGGTCCTACAATGAGCAGTTCTTC,CASTIREGSYNEQFF
TRBJ1-1,NA,TRBV20-1,few,TGCAGTGCTAGTCAGGGCGCTGAAGCTTTCTTT,CSASQGAEAFF
TRBJ1-5,TRBD1,TRBV2,NA,TGTGCCAGCAGCTCCGGGACAGGGTATGTAGAGCCCCAGCATTTT,CASSSGTGYVEPQHF
TRBJ2-1,NA,TRBV4-1,NA,TGCGCCAGCAGCAGCGGGTGGAGCTCCTACAATGAGCAGTTCTTC,CASSSGWSSYNEQFF
TRBJ1-1,NA,TRBV29-1,NA,TGCAGCGTCGGGGGTATGAACACTGAAGCTTTCTTT,CSVGGMNTEAFF
TRBJ1-2,NA,TRBV15,NA,TGTGCCACCAGCAGAGATTGGGAGGGATGGGGTGCCTACACCTTC,CATSRDWEGWGAYTF
TRBJ2-7,NA,TRBV10-3,NA,TGTGCCATCAGTGATCCCCACAGGTCCGATGCGGACGAGCAGTACTTC,CAISDPHRSDADEQYF
TRBJ1-1,NA,TRBV18,NA,TGTGCCAGCTCACCAGGTTTGGAGAAGAACACTGAAGCTTTCTTT,CASSPGLEKNTEAFF
TRBJ2-7,NA,TRBV27,NA,TGTGCCAGCAGTTTTTCGGAGGAAGCCTACGAGCAGTACTTC,CASSFSEEAYEQYF
TRBJ1-1,NA,TRBV7-8,once,TGTGCCAGCAGCTTTCGCACTGAAGCTTTCTTT,CASSFRTEAFF
TRBJ2-7,NA,TRBV6-1,once,TGTGCCAGCAGTGAAGCGCTCCGGGGGACCTACGAGCAGTACTTC,CASSEALRGTYEQYF
TRBJ2-1,TRBD2,TRBV7-2,NA,TGTGCCAGCAGCTCTGGACTAGCCTATTACAATGAGCAGTTCTTC,CASSSGLAYYNEQFF
TRBJ2-7,TRBD2,TRBV5-5,NA,TGTGCCAGCAGCTTGGGTCCGGGAGGCTCCTACGAGCAGTACTTC,CASSLGPGGSYEQYF
TRBJ1-2,TRBD1,TRBV18,NA,TGTGCCAGCTCATCAACGACAGGGACTAACTATGGCTACACCTTC,CASSSTTGTNYGYTF
TRBJ2-2,TRBD2,TRBV6-6,NA,TGTGCCAGCAGTTACTCGCGGGAGATCACCGGGGAGCTGTTTTTT,CASSYSREITGELFF
TRBJ1-1,NA,TRBV28,NA,TGTGCCAGCAGCCGGCGGGTCAGGATTTGGGGAGAGATAGAAGCTTTCTTT,CASSRRVRIWGEIEAFF
TRBJ1-1,TRBD1,TRBV6-6,NA,TGTGCCAGCACCACAGGGGGCCTTGAAGCTTTCTTT,CASTTGGLEAFF
TRBJ1-1,NA,TRBV5-4,NA,TGTGCCAGCAGCCAAGGACAGCAGAACACTGAAGCTTTCTTT,CASSQGQQNTEAFF
TRBJ2-1,NA,TRBV27,NA,TGTGCCAGCAGTTTATCGGCCTTCGGAGGTGAGCAGTTCTTC,CASSLSAFGGEQFF